The sequence of this T cell receptor beta chain was determined in a study of blood T cell repertoires in COVID-19. In the study overall: Whether acute or convalescent, the COVID-19 samples came from the United States, Italy and Spain. T cells, B-cell-depleted T cells, or PBMCs provided the cDNA or gDNA that served as material.

This CDR3 is 13 amino acids long. Germline CDR1 is LGHDT and CDR2 is YNNKEL (reference sequence). Trimming cost V 1 base and J 1 base, with 4 bases left between them. Recruited during active infection, patients (from Seattle) were subsequently followed longitudinally. Only in-frame clones appear in the TCRdb table, and some are missing; sequencing was by immunoSEQ multiplex PCR. The table lists under 450,000 clones, about 91% of them singletons. This clonotype was sampled from a woman aged 45-65 years with COVID-19, enrolled during active disease. The V and J genes are TRBV3-1 (or the pseudogene TRBV3-2) and TRBJ1-1; D gene ambiguous. Specimen: peripheral blood. CDR3 DNA: TGTGCCAGCAGCCAAGGAGGGAACACTGAAGCTTTCTTT. Amino acid sequence: CASSQGGNTEAFF.